The 6 T cell receptor beta chains listed next were all sequenced from one sample in a study of shared clonotypes between healthy human individuals. Libraries were prepared by immunoSEQ multiplex PCR; TCRdb keeps only in-frame clonotypes and omits some of them. The sample holds around 1.9 million clones, around 93% seen once. CD45RO-negative CD8 cells positively selected for CCR7 made up the naive population, which excluded terminally differentiated effector memory CD45RA+ cells. What was sequenced was naive CD8+ T cells from PBMCs. The receptors stem from a man aged 18 to 30 in good health. Some clones in this sample may be carry-over from other donors' samples.

The rearrangement links TRBV9 to TRBJ2-5; possibly TRBD1 for D (7 bases). The CDR3 covers 14 residues. Germline values: CDR1 SGDLS, CDR2 YYNGEE. V lost 4 bases, J lost 5 bases, and 15 bases lay in between. CDR3 in DNA: TGTGCCAGCAGCCCCAGGGGGGACTCTGAGACCCAGTACTTC. Translating gives CASSPRGDSETQYF.

The chain recombines TRBV2 with TRBJ2-1; 8 bases map to TRBD2. The CDR3 extends over 15 amino acids. Trimming took 6 bases from V and 6 from J; bases not matched to a gene: 10. CDR1 is SNHLY, CDR2 FYNNEI, per germline. CDR3 sequence: CASRSPAGVFNEQFF. Written as DNA, the CDR3 is TGTGCCAGCAGGAGCCCAGCGGGAGTGTTCAATGAGCAGTTCTTC.

Worth noting for this clone: The junction differs from germline at one of its ends, possibly a read error. V is TRBV6-5 and J is TRBJ1-4, with D possibly matching TRBD1 (5 bases). This CDR3 spans 11 amino acids. Germline V gene lookup returns CDR1 MNHEY and CDR2 SVGAGI. CDR3 in DNA: TGTGCCAGCAGTGAAGGGGCGGTAAGGCTTTTT. It yields the protein CASSEGAVRLF.

The chain carries TRBV19 and TRBJ1-5, with D perhaps matching TRBD1 (6 bases). This CDR3 is built from 16 residues. Germline assignment: CDR1 LNHDA and CDR2 SQIVND (reference sequence). V was pared by 4 bases and J by 0 bases, with 13 bases between. The CDR3 nucleotides read TGTGCCAGTAGTACGTGGACAGAGATTAGCAATCAGCCCCAGCATTTT. Translation gives CASSTWTEISNQPQHF. Variable domain in full (rest from reference TRBV19 and TRBJ1-5): DGGITQSPKYLFRKEGQNVTLSCEQNLNHDAMYWYRQDPGQGLRLIYYSQIVNDFQKGDIAEGYSVSREKKESFPLTVTSAQKNPTAFYLCASSTWTEISNQPQHFGDGTRLSIL.

V usage is TRBV11-2 and J usage is TRBJ2-1; tentatively, D is TRBD2 (6 bases). Trimming took 5 bases from V and 5 from J, leaving 16 bases between them. This CDR3 region has 15 residues. CDR1 SGHAT and CDR2 FQNNGV come from the germline V gene. In DNA form, the CDR3 reads TGTGCCAGCAGCACAACCACCTGGGGGGACAATGAGCAGTTCTTC. Amino acids: CASSTTTWGDNEQFF. Looking up the rest from reference TRBV11-2 and TRBJ2-1 gives the full variable domain: EAGVAQSPRYKIIEKRQSVAFWCNPISGHATLYWYQQILGQGPKLLIQFQNNGVVDDSQLPKDRFSAERLKGVDSTLKIQPAKLEDSAVYLCASSTTTWGDNEQFFGPGTRLTVL.

The rearrangement links TRBV27 to TRBJ2-3; D is undetermined. Germline V CDR1 and CDR2: MNHEY, SMNVEV (reference sequence). The CDR3 runs to 15 residues. Deletions cut 5 bases from V and 1 base from J, with 13 bases between. CDR3 sequence reads: CASSELDVGTDTQYF. CDR3 sequence (DNA): TGTGCCAGCAGTGAGTTGGATGTAGGCACAGATACGCAGTATTTT.